Following are 8 T cell receptor beta chains from one sample sequenced in a study of blood T cell repertoires in COVID-19. The repertoire was sequenced with immunoSEQ multiplex PCR; TCRdb's copy has only in-frame clones and lacks some. The sample holds tens of thousands of clones, 88% seen once. The material sequenced was peripheral blood. These receptors all come from a man between 65 and 85 years old in a cohort sampled during active COVID-19.

The rearrangement links TRBV24-1 to TRBJ2-1; TRBD1 aligns across 8 bases. The CDR3 has 16 residues. Losses at the gene ends were 4 bases for V and 6 bases for J; bases not matched to a gene: 10. Per the germline V gene, CDR1 is KGHDR and CDR2 is SFDVKD. CDR3 region: CATSDTGDRRGNEQFF. The CDR3 DNA reads as TGTGCCACCAGTGACACGGGGGACAGGAGAGGCAATGAGCAGTTCTTC.

The rearrangement uses TRBV30 and TRBJ2-1, with TRBD2 identical over 16 bases. Germline V gives CDR1 GTSNPN, CDR2 SVGIG (reference sequence). The CDR3 is made up of 15 amino acids. V lost 1 base, J lost 7 bases, and 1 base stayed unmatched. CDR3 in amino acids: CAWSGGLAGGNEQFF. The DNA for the CDR3 is TGTGCCTGGAGTGGGGGACTAGCGGGAGGGAATGAGCAGTTCTTC.

Worth noting for this clone: A read error may produce the germline difference seen at one junction end. CDR3 loop: CASRGGQSLNLF. In DNA form, the CDR3 reads TGTGCCAGCAGGGGGGGACAGTCCCTCAACCTCTTC. This chain uses TRBV6-6 with TRBJ1-2; TRBD1 agrees at 7 bases. Germline lookup yields CDR1 MNHNY and CDR2 SVGAGI (reference sequence). The CDR3 consists of 12 residues.

V gene TRBV4-3 combines with J gene TRBJ1-5; 7 bases are a match to TRBD1. The CDR3 has 13 residues. In germline, CDR1 is LGHNA, CDR2 YSLEER. V lost 5 bases and J lost 4; bases outside the gene matches: 2. In DNA form, the CDR3 reads TGCGCCAGCAGCAAGGGGGCAAATCAGCCCCAGCATTTT. Amino acid sequence: CASSKGANQPQHF.

This sequence joins TRBV5-1 and TRBJ2-2; 11 bases match TRBD2. Germline CDR1 reads SGHRS; CDR2 reads YFSETQ. This CDR3 comprises 19 residues. V shed 0 bases and J 1 base; nucleotides not matched to a gene: 8. CDR3 region: CASSLAGLAGGRNTGELFF. CDR3 bases: TGCGCCAGCAGCTTGGCAGGTCTAGCGGGAGGTCGGAACACCGGGGAGCTGTTTTTT.

The V call is TRBV25-1, the J call TRBJ2-3, with D tentatively TRBD2 (6 bases). V was shortened by 2 bases and J by 0 bases, with 15 bases between the two germline ends. This CDR3 comprises 17 residues. Germline-derived CDR1 and CDR2 are MGHDK and SYGVNS. The CDR3 DNA reads as TGTGCCAGCAGTGAAGGCGGGGCTGCTTCTAGCACAGATACGCAGTATTTT. Protein product: CASSEGGAASSTDTQYF.

J is TRBJ2-3 and V is TRBV24-1; possible D gene TRBD2, 6 bases. From germline, CDR1 is KGHDR and CDR2 SFDVKD. Trimming took off 12 bases at V and 2 bases at J, with 11 bases between the two ends. The CDR3 is made up of 12 amino acids. CDR3 amino acids: CAVGGSTDTQYF. The DNA of the CDR3 is TGTGCCGTAGGAGGGTCCACAGATACGCAGTATTTT.

This chain connects TRBV5-1 to TRBJ2-7; 7 positions agree with TRBD1. Germline CDR1 and CDR2: SGHRS and YFSETQ. The CDR3 consists of 16 residues. V trimming: 3 bases; J trimming: 2 bases; junction bases outside the gene matches: 11. The CDR3 protein is CASSYVIRDRTYEQYF. The CDR3 nucleotides read TGCGCCAGCAGCTACGTGATCCGGGACAGAACCTACGAGCAGTACTTC. The variable domain in full, with the rest retrieved from reference TRBV5-1 and TRBJ2-7, is KAGVTQTPRYLIKTRGQQVTLSCSPISGHRSVSWYQQTPGQGLQFLFEYFSETQRNKGNFPGRFSGRQFSNSRSEMNVSTLELGDSALYLCASSYVIRDRTYEQYFGPGTRLTVT.